These T cell receptor beta chains were read from a single sample in a study of CD8 T cells in Susac syndrome. MiXCR was run by TCRdb on the immunoSEQ multiplex PCR reads, yielding one entry per CDR3 protein. Here the sample spans about 140,000 distinct CDR3 sequences, approximately 96% being singletons. Sequenced material: CD4+ T cells from PBMCs. These receptor sequences come from a human donor with Susac syndrome. CDR3s include the opening cysteine and the closing phenylalanine or tryptophan. D genes are given only for firm matches. Some rows have no size entry. The others give once, few or many, or a class for an expanded clone.

>TRBJ1-2|-|-|TRBV5-1
CASSPEANYGYTF
TGCGCCAGCAGCCCGGAGGCTAACTATGGCTACACCTTC
>TRBJ2-7|-|once|TRBV9
CASSVEGSGQPYEQYF
TGTGCCAGCAGCGTAGAAGGTAGCGGACAGCCCTACGAGCAGTACTTC
>TRBJ1-5|TRBD1|-|TRBV18
CASSVTGDQPQHF
TGTGCCAGCTCGGTGACAGGGGATCAGCCCCAGCATTTT
>TRBJ2-1|TRBD2|-|TRBV12-3/TRBV12-4
CASTPGLGKGNEQFF
TGTGCCAGCACCCCCGGACTAGGGAAGGGCAATGAGCAGTTCTTC
>TRBJ2-5|-|-|TRBV9
CASSPGAGRETQYF
TGTGCCAGCAGCCCAGGGGCGGGGAGGGAGACCCAGTACTTC
>TRBJ2-1|-|-|TRBV6-5
CASSYSDQYNEQFF
TGTGCCAGCAGTTACTCGGACCAGTACAATGAGCAGTTCTTC
>TRBJ2-5|-|-|TRBV2
CASSVYPETQYF
TGTGCCAGCAGTGTATATCCGGAGACCCAGTACTTC
>TRBJ2-5|-|-|TRBV20-1
CSARGSLAQETQYF
TGCAGTGCTAGAGGGTCCTTAGCGCAGGAGACCCAGTACTTC
>TRBJ2-5|-|-|TRBV9
CASSPTGRFQETQYF
TGTGCCAGCAGCCCGACCGGAAGGTTTCAAGAGACCCAGTACTTC
>TRBJ1-1|-|-|TRBV7-8
CASSLRSAGWNTEAFF
TGTGCCAGCAGCTTAAGGTCGGCAGGGTGGAACACTGAAGCTTTCTTT
>TRBJ2-7|-|-|TRBV29-1
CSVGGPVSGLSYEQYF
TGCAGCGTTGGGGGACCTGTTTCGGGGCTTTCCTACGAGCAGTACTTC
>TRBJ2-3|-|once|TRBV9
CASSVHPSTDTQYF
TGTGCCAGCAGCGTTCATCCTAGCACAGATACGCAGTATTTT
>TRBJ2-7|-|-|TRBV5-1
CASSLDTGTEQYF
TGCGCCAGCAGCTTGGACACCGGGACCGAGCAGTACTTC
>TRBJ2-4|-|-|TRBV7-9
CAAGSGHWNIQYF
TGTGCCGCGGGGTCGGGGCACTGGAACATTCAGTACTTC
>TRBJ1-4|TRBD1|-|TRBV25-1
CASSRIGTGGEKLFF
TGTGCCAGCAGTAGAATCGGGACAGGTGGTGAAAAACTGTTTTTT
>TRBJ1-2|-|-|TRBV3-1
CASSQAVTDYYGYTF
TGTGCCAGCAGCCAGGCGGTCACAGACTACTATGGCTACACCTTC
>TRBJ1-4|-|-|TRBV20-1
CSASDGGRGSKLFF
TGCAGTGCTAGCGATGGGGGGCGGGGGAGTAAACTGTTTTTT
>TRBJ2-1|-|-|TRBV4-1
CASSQDYGGNEQFF
TGCGCCAGCAGCCAAGATTACGGAGGGAATGAGCAGTTCTTC
>TRBJ2-3|TRBD2|-|TRBV20-1
CSAGRTSGDVDTQYF
TGCAGTGCTGGAAGGACTAGCGGGGATGTAGATACGCAGTATTTT
>TRBJ1-2|TRBD1|-|TRBV4-1
CASSQEEGAGGYTF
TGCGCCAGCAGCCAAGAAGAGGGGGCCGGGGGCTACACCTTC
>TRBJ1-5|-|-|TRBV25-1
CASSECQGLFNQPQHF
TGTGCCAGCAGTGAATGCCAGGGGTTGTTCAATCAGCCCCAGCATTTT
>TRBJ1-5|-|few|TRBV5-4
CATRRWSNQPQHF
TGTGCCACCCGCCGATGGAGCAATCAGCCCCAGCATTTT
>TRBJ2-6|-|-|TRBV7-9
CASTLGGANVLTF
TGTGCCAGCACCTTGGGGGGGGCCAACGTCCTGACTTTC
>TRBJ2-3|-|once|TRBV3-1
CASSQGGASTDTQYF
TGTGCCAGCAGCCAAGGTGGGGCTAGCACAGATACGCAGTATTTT
>TRBJ2-6|-|-|TRBV27
CARRTGEVLTF
TGTGCCAGGCGGACCGGTGAAGTCCTGACTTTC